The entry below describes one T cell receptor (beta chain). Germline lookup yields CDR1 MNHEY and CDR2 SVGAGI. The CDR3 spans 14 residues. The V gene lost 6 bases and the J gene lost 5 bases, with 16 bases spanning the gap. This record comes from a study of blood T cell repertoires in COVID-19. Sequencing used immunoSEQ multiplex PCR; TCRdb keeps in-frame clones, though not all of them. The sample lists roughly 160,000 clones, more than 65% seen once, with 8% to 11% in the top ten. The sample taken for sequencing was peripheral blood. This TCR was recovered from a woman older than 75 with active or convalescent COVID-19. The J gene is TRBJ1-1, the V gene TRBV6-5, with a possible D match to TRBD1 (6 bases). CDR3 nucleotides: TGTGCCAGCAGGCTACAGGGAAGAAGAACTGAAGCTTTCTTT. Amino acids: CASRLQGRRTEAFF.